Below, one TCR beta chain is given with its context. The antigen is unknown. There are 15 residues in the CDR3. After removal of 3 bases from V and 2 bases from J, the junction contained 5 bases not matched to a gene. In germline, CDR1 is LGHNA, CDR2 YSLEER. Researchers ran the PCR with 60 Vbeta and 13 Jbeta primers. Some clones are missing from TCRdb's copy, which holds only in-frame ones; the method was immunoSEQ multiplex PCR. The sample lists 100,000 to 150,000 clones; 74% were seen once. The data stem from a study of cytomegalovirus exposure and HLA in healthy donors. Study information: Out of 150 million to 200 million T cells, an earlier analysis found about 100 million unique TCR beta sequences in total. As released early, the data held some 80 million unique TCRs from HLA-typed donors.

Study-level points and caveats: The study listed 164 cytomegalovirus-associated TCR beta chains. Several of the most significant clusters appeared linked to common viral pathogens, based on a later analysis.

The specimen sequenced was PBMCs. The sequence derives from a middle-aged man in good health and CMV-seropositive. The J gene is TRBJ2-7, the V gene TRBV4-3, with TRBD2 identical over 9 bases. DNA for the CDR3: TGCGCCAGCAGCCACGGGCGGGAGGGCCCCTACGAGCAGTACTTC. Translated, it gives CASSHGREGPYEQYF.